The clone carrying this T cell receptor (beta chain) was recorded a few times. Its target is unknown. This sample is part of a study of OX40 agonist ivuxolimab in advanced cancers. Overall study findings and caveats: The expanded peripheral T cells' antigen specificity was not determined. Some of the lowest clonal expansion was seen in partial responders at 0.1-3.0 mg/kg.

Clones were read by immunoSEQ multiplex PCR, and TCRdb kept only the in-frame ones, dropping some. This table has tens of thousands of clones, about nine tenths appearing once. The receptor comes from an adult with an advanced solid tumor such as melanoma, head and neck, liver or kidney cancer. The source material was CD4+ or CD8+ T cells sorted from blood, sampled in a trial of the OX40 agonist ivuxolimab.

The CDR3 loop reads CASSEPGNYGYTF. In DNA form, the CDR3 reads TGTGCCAGCAGTGAACCGGGGAACTATGGCTACACCTTC. This chain links TRBV25-1 with TRBJ1-2; no reliable D call. CDR1 and CDR2 from the germline V gene are MGHDK and SYGVNS. Deletions cut 2 bases from V and 2 bases from J, with 6 bases between. There are 13 residues in the CDR3.